This TCR beta chain is from a study of T cells in tumors after PD-1 blockade. Study details: Excluded were patients with checkpoint blockade, immunosuppressants, or radiotherapy or other anti-cancer therapy within 4 weeks.

The V end lost 2 bases, the J end lost 3 bases, and 14 bases lay between the germline ends. The germline gives CDR1 MGHRA, CDR2 YSYEKL. The CDR3 runs to 16 residues. Sequenced by immunoSEQ multiplex PCR; TCRdb stores in-frame clones only, minus some. The table shows about 16,000 clones, with 82% occurring only once. The source of this sequence is a human donor with basal cell carcinoma. The chain carries TRBV4-1 and TRBJ1-5; no clear D gene. Sequenced material: PBMCs, taken after anti-PD-1 treatment. CDR3 nucleotides: TGCGCCAGCAGCCAATTTTTCGGCATTTCCAATCAGCCCCAGCATTTT. Protein: CASSQFFGISNQPQHF.